The source of this TCR beta chain is a study of T cell responses to AZD1222 COVID-19 vaccine. The repertoire was sequenced with immunoSEQ multiplex PCR; TCRdb's copy has only in-frame clones and lacks some. Of some 170,000 clones listed, approximately 90% are singletons. The length of the CDR3 is 15 residues. Germline values: CDR1 LGHNA, CDR2 YSLEER. V was clipped by 0 bases and J by 5 bases, with 14 bases between them. The sequence came from an adult who received the MenACWY meningococcal vaccine as a control. Here the sequenced sample was peripheral blood, taken 28 days after the second dose of the MenACWY control vaccine. The chain joins TRBV4-3 to TRBJ2-7; tentative D call: TRBD1 (5 bases). The CDR3 DNA is TGCGCCAGCAGCCAAGATAGAGGCTTAGGGGACGAGCAGTACTTC. Amino acids: CASSQDRGLGDEQYF.